A selection of T cell receptor beta chains follows, all from one sample in a study of T cells in Graves' hyperthyroidism and ophthalmopathy. TCRdb reprocessed the multiplex PCR reads with MiXCR, giving one entry per CDR3 protein. The table records approximately 380,000 distinct CDR3 sequences, over 12% of them present only once. Sequenced input: blood. Receptors originate from a man aged 50 or older with Graves' ophthalmopathy. CDR3s include the opening cysteine and the closing phenylalanine or tryptophan. A D gene is named only where the DNA matches it firmly. The size of a clone is reported for some rows only, either as once, few or many, or as a class for expanded clones.

>many|-|TRBJ2-3|TRBV5-1
CASSWDSPTDTQYF
TGCGCCAGCAGTTGGGACTCCCCCACAGATACGCAGTATTTT
>-|TRBD2|TRBJ2-3|TRBV20-1
CSARDGTSGTDTQYF
TGCAGTGCTAGAGATGGGACTAGCGGGACAGATACGCAGTATTTT
>-|TRBD1|TRBJ1-2|TRBV19
CASTQQGRNYGYTF
TGTGCCAGTACCCAACAGGGGAGAAACTATGGCTACACCTTC
>few|-|TRBJ1-5|TRBV5-1
CASSLGPTNSNQPQHF
TGCGCCAGCAGCTTGGGCCCGACGAACTCAAATCAGCCCCAGCATTTT
>few|-|TRBJ2-7|TRBV10-3
CATGVQPYEQYF
TGTGCCACCGGGGTTCAGCCCTACGAGCAGTACTTC
>many|TRBD2|TRBJ2-5|TRBV11-2
CASNRTVLAGVRETQYF
TGTGCCAGCAACCGAACGGTCCTAGCGGGAGTTAGGGAGACCCAGTACTTC
>many|-|TRBJ2-7|TRBV6-1
CASSNTGSTYEQYF
TGTGCCAGCAGTAACACCGGGAGTACCTACGAGCAGTACTTC
>few|-|TRBJ2-2|TRBV12-5
CASGPGGANTGELFF
TGTGCTAGTGGCCCCGGTGGGGCGAACACCGGGGAGCTGTTTTTT
>once|TRBD1|TRBJ1-4|TRBV7-9
CASSNHRGQTNEKLFF
TGTGCCAGCAGCAACCACAGGGGGCAAACTAATGAAAAACTGTTTTTT
>many|TRBD2|TRBJ2-7|TRBV3-1
CASSWTSGTYEQYF
TGTGCCAGCAGCTGGACTAGCGGAACCTACGAGCAGTACTTC
>few|TRBD2|TRBJ2-3|TRBV9
CASSATLAGGSTDTQYF
TGTGCCAGCAGCGCGACACTAGCGGGAGGGAGCACAGATACGCAGTATTTT
>many|-|TRBJ2-1|TRBV6-1
CASSEFDSGQYNEQFF
TGTGCCAGCAGTGAGTTCGATTCGGGGCAATACAATGAGCAGTTCTTC
>many|-|TRBJ2-3|TRBV4-2
CASSPRELGSTDTQYF
TGTGCCAGCAGCCCTAGGGAACTCGGTAGCACAGATACGCAGTATTTT
>few|TRBD1|TRBJ1-1|TRBV6-1
CASGQQGFTEALF
TGTGCCAGCGGCCAACAGGGGTTCACTGAAGCTCTCTTT
>-|TRBD2|TRBJ2-5|TRBV7-9
CASSPQGRGSGRREETQYF
TGTGCCAGCAGCCCACAAGGGAGGGGTAGCGGGAGAAGAGAAGAGACCCAGTACTTC
>many|TRBD1|TRBJ1-1|TRBV16
CASSQGTGNTEAFF
TGTGCCAGCAGCCAGGGGACAGGCAACACTGAAGCTTTCTTT
>-|TRBD1|TRBJ2-5|TRBV10-3
CAISETGGDETQYF
TGTGCCATCAGTGAGACAGGGGGCGATGAGACCCAGTACTTC
>many|-|TRBJ2-5|TRBV7-2
CASRPTRRVAETQYF
TGTGCCAGCAGACCAACCCGGAGGGTAGCAGAGACCCAGTACTTC
>many|-|TRBJ2-1|TRBV2
CASSELADNEQFF
TGTGCCAGCAGTGAATTAGCGGATAATGAGCAGTTCTTC
>few|-|TRBJ2-7|TRBV6-1
CASSVTIPYEQYF
TGTGCCAGCAGTGTAACGATCCCGTACGAGCAGTACTTC
>many|-|TRBJ1-3|TRBV7-2
CASSLDSGRMGNTIYF
TGTGCCAGCAGCTTGGACTCGGGTCGTATGGGAAACACCATATATTTT
>many|TRBD1|TRBJ1-4|TRBV3-1
CASSQVGQGGEKLFF
TGTGCCAGCAGCCAGGTGGGACAGGGTGGTGAAAAACTGTTTTTT
>-|TRBD2|TRBJ2-7|TRBV3-1
CASSQDGLAGDEQYF
TGTGCCAGCAGCCAAGACGGACTAGCGGGAGACGAGCAGTACTTC
>-|TRBD1|TRBJ1-3|TRBV19
CASRTGDSVGGNTIYF
TGTGCCAGTAGAACCGGGGACAGCGTTGGAGGAAACACCATATATTTT
>few|-|TRBJ2-2|TRBV6-1
CASRGSGNTGELFF
TGTGCCAGCAGGGGTAGCGGGAACACCGGGGAGCTGTTTTTT
>many|-|TRBJ1-1|TRBV2
CASSSGVEAFF
TGTGCCAGCAGTTCCGGGGTCGAAGCTTTCTTT
>many|-|TRBJ2-7|TRBV20-1
CSMKGQRSNYEQYF
TGCAGTATGAAAGGCCAGCGGAGCAATTACGAGCAGTACTTC
>many|-|TRBJ1-1|TRBV3-1
CASSQVGATEAFF
TGTGCCAGCAGCCAAGTAGGGGCCACTGAAGCTTTCTTT
>many|-|TRBJ1-2|TRBV27
CASSRGQLYGYTF
TGTGCCAGCAGCCGCGGACAGCTATATGGCTACACCTTC
>many|TRBD2|TRBJ2-3|TRBV27
CASSFWAGAVDTQYF
TGTGCCAGCAGTTTCTGGGCGGGAGCGGTAGATACGCAGTATTTT
>-|TRBD1|TRBJ1-2|TRBV12-3/TRBV12-4
CAISGSGTVYGYTF
TGTGCCATCAGTGGTTCCGGGACAGTCTATGGCTACACCTTC
>many|TRBD2|TRBJ2-1|TRBV12-3/TRBV12-4
CASRGLAGGSYNEQFF
TGTGCCAGCAGGGGACTAGCGGGAGGCTCCTACAATGAGCAGTTCTTC
>-|TRBD1|TRBJ2-4|TRBV6-2/TRBV6-3
CASREPSTGGIRDIQYF
TGTGCCAGCAGAGAGCCTTCCACAGGGGGCATCAGGGACATTCAGTACTTC
>many|TRBD2|TRBJ2-3|TRBV20-1
CSALAGGDDTQYF
TGCAGTGCCCTAGCGGGAGGGGACGATACGCAGTATTTT
>few|-|TRBJ2-2|TRBV19
CASSIEGTGTGELFF
TGTGCCAGTAGTATTGAGGGAACGGGCACCGGGGAGCTGTTTTTT
>-|-|TRBJ2-7|TRBV10-2
CASGQGYEQYF
TGCGCCAGCGGGCAGGGCTACGAGCAGTACTTC
>many|TRBD1|TRBJ2-7|TRBV20-1
CSARDPIGTGSYEQYF
TGCAGTGCTAGAGACCCGATAGGGACAGGGTCCTACGAGCAGTACTTC
>few|TRBD2|TRBJ2-2|TRBV2
CASTGLAAGELFF
TGTGCCAGTACGGGACTAGCGGCCGGGGAGCTGTTTTTT
>many|-|TRBJ1-2|TRBV7-2
CASSQSHPGAYGYTF
TGTGCCAGCAGTCAGTCCCACCCAGGGGCCTATGGCTACACCTTC
>few|TRBD2|TRBJ2-3|TRBV10-1
CASSDSSGRTDTQYF
TGCGCCAGCAGTGATTCTAGCGGGAGAACAGATACGCAGTATTTT